Below, one T cell receptor (beta chain) is given with its context. Libraries were prepared by immunoSEQ multiplex PCR; TCRdb keeps only in-frame clonotypes and omits some of them. The sample includes just under 350,000 clones, around 83% of them seen just once. The entry originates in a study of blood T cell repertoires in COVID-19. Trimming removed 2 bases from V and 6 bases from J; junction bases left unmatched: 7. This CDR3 spans 14 amino acids. The germline CDR1 and CDR2 sequences are SGHTA and FQGNSA. The chain joins TRBV7-2 to TRBJ2-7, with 7 positions matching TRBD1. This receptor was taken from a young man with active or convalescent COVID-19. What was sequenced was peripheral blood. The CDR3 DNA is TGTGCCAGCAGCTTAAGACAGGGAAGGCTCGAGCAGTACTTC. As protein: CASSLRQGRLEQYF.